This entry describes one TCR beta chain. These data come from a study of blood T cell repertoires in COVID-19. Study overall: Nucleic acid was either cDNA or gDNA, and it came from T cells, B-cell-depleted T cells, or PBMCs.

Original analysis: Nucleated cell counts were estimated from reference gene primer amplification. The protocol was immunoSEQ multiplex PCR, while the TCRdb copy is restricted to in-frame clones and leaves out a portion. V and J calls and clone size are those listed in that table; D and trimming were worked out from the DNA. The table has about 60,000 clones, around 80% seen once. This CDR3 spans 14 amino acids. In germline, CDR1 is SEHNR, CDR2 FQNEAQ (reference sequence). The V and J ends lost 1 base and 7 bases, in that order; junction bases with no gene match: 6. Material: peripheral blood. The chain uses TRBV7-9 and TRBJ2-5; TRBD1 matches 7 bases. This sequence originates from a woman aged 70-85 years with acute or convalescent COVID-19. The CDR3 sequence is CASSLGQGLGTQYF. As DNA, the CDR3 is TGTGCCAGCAGCTTAGGACAGGGATTGGGGACCCAGTACTTC.